This TCR beta chain was identified in a study of T cell clones after liver transplantation. The CDR3 is 15 amino acids. CDR1 SEHNR and CDR2 FQNEAQ come from the germline V gene (reference sequence). With V trimmed by 5 bases and J by 2 bases, 5 bases remained unmatched. The method was immunoSEQ multiplex PCR; TCRdb's version includes in-frame clones alone and lacks a portion of them. The sample consists of tens of thousands of clones, 75% to 90% of them appearing once. This TCR derives from a human patient who received a liver transplant. Some T cells may trace back to the graft donor. The source was CD4+ T cells from blood, collected at the 22-month timepoint. The chain joins TRBV7-9 to TRBJ1-4; 7 nucleotides agree with TRBD1. The CDR3 spells CASSPYRGTNEKLFF. The DNA for the CDR3 is TGTGCCAGCAGCCCGTACAGGGGTACTAATGAAAAACTGTTTTTT. The full variable domain, completed using reference TRBV7-9 and TRBJ1-4, is DTGVSQNPRHKITKRGQNVTFRCDPISEHNRLYWYRQTLGQGPEFLTYFQNEAQLEKSRLLSDRFSAERPKGSFSTLEIQRTEQGDSAMYLCASSPYRGTNEKLFFGSGTQLSVL.